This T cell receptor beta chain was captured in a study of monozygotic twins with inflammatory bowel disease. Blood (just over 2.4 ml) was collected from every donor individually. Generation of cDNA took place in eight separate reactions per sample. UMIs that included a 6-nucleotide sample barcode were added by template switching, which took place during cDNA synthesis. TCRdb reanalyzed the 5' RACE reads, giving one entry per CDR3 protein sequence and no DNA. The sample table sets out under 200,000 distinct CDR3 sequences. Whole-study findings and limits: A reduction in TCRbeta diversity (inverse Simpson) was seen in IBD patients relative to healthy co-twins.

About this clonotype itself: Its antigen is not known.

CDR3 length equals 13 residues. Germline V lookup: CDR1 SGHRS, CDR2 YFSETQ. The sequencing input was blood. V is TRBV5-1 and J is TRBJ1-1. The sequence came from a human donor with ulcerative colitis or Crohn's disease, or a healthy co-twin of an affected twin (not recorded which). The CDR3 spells CASSLEGTTEAFF.